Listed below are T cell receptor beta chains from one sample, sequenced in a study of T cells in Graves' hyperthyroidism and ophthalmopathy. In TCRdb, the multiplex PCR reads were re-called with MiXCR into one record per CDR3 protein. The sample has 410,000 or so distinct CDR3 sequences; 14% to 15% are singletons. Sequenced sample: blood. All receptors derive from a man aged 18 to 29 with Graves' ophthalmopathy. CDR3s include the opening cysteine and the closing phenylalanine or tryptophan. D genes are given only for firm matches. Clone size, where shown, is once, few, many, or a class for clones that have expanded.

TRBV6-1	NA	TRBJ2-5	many	TGTGCCAGCAGTCTCGGGACTTTCGAGACCCAGTACTTC	CASSLGTFETQYF
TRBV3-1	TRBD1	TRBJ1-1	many	TGTGCCAGCAGCCAAGATTTAGGGGGCGGAAACACTGAAGCTTTCTTT	CASSQDLGGGNTEAFF
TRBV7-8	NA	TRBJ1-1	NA	TGTGCCAGCCACAGAGGGGGACCAAGGAACACTGAAGCTTTCTTT	CASHRGGPRNTEAFF
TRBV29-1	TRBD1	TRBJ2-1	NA	TGCAGCGCGACAGGGGCGCGGAATGAGCAGTTCTTC	CSATGARNEQFF
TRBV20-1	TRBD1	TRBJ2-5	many	TGCAGTGCGGCACACAGCGTAGACAGGGTGGAGACCCAGTACTTC	CSAAHSVDRVETQYF
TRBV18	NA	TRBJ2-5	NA	TGTGCCAGCTCACGGGGGCAAAACCTCCAAGAGACCCAGTACTTC	CASSRGQNLQETQYF
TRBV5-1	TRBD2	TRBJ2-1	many	TGCGCCAGCAGCTTGGGTCCCGGGACTAGCGGGAGCAATGAGCAGTTCTTC	CASSLGPGTSGSNEQFF
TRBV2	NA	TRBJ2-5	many	TGTGCCAGCAGTGAAGCCCTAGCTGCAGAGACCCAGTACTTC	CASSEALAAETQYF
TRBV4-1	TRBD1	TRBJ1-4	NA	TGCGCCAGCAGCCGAATCGGGACAGGGAATGAAAAACTGTTTTTT	CASSRIGTGNEKLFF
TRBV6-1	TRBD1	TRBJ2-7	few	TGTGCCAGCAGTGAATTTACAGGGGTCCACGAGCAGTACTTC	CASSEFTGVHEQYF
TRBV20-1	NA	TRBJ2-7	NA	TGCAGTGCTAGAGGAGAAAGCTACGAGCAGTACTTC	CSARGESYEQYF
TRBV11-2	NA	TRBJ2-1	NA	TGTGCCAGCAGCTTTCCACCCCAGGTCAATGAGCAGTTCTTC	CASSFPPQVNEQFF
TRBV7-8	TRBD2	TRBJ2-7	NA	TGTGCCAGCAGCTTAGCCGGGAGGGCAGCTCACGAGCAGTACTTC	CASSLAGRAAHEQYF
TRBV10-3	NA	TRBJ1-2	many	TGTGCCATCAGTGAGTCCATTAACTATGGCTACACCTTC	CAISESINYGYTF